This T cell receptor beta chain was captured by sequencing in a study of shared clonotypes between healthy human individuals. Study-level background: Plates per donor: three CD4 naive, three CD4 memory, two CD8 naive, one CD8 memory.

Profiling relied on immunoSEQ multiplex PCR, and the TCRdb table lists in-frame clones only, not all of them. The sample lists hundreds of thousands of clones; around 78% were seen once. The sequence derives from a woman aged 25 to 39 in good health. The sequenced sample was memory CD4+ T cells sorted from blood. The subset: CD45RA-negative fraction.

DNA for the CDR3: TGTGCCAGCAGCTCGGGACAGGGGGCGCCGTATCGGGGCTACACCTTC. Translation: CASSSGQGAPYRGYTF. The V call is TRBV5-4, the J call TRBJ1-2; TRBD1 matches at 12 bases. Germline V gene lookup returns CDR1 SGHNT and CDR2 YYREEE (reference sequence). The CDR3 totals 16 residues. J lost 8 bases, V lost 3 bases, and 11 bases had no gene match.